This T cell receptor (beta chain) derives from a study of tumor and adjacent non-tumor tissue in lung cancer. Three rounds of nested PCR, following a modified ARM-PCR protocol, produced the TCRbeta library. TCRdb analysed the multiplex PCR reads with MiXCR anew, one entry per CDR3 protein. Of 77,000 or so distinct CDR3 sequences in the sample, roughly 73% were seen once. No cell sorting was done before RNA was extracted from the tissue. Trimming left V 10 bases short and J 3 bases short, with 15 bases between. The CDR3 consists of 13 residues. Germline V CDR1 and CDR2: SGHAT, FQDESV (reference sequence).

This receptor was taken from a woman aged 45-60 years with non-small cell lung cancer. The gene calls are TRBV11-1 and TRBJ1-1, with D perhaps TRBD1 (6 bases). What was sequenced was lung tumor tissue. CDR3 sequence: CAIGRGFDTEAFF. CDR3 DNA: TGTGCCATCGGCAGGGGTTTCGACACTGAAGCTTTCTTT.